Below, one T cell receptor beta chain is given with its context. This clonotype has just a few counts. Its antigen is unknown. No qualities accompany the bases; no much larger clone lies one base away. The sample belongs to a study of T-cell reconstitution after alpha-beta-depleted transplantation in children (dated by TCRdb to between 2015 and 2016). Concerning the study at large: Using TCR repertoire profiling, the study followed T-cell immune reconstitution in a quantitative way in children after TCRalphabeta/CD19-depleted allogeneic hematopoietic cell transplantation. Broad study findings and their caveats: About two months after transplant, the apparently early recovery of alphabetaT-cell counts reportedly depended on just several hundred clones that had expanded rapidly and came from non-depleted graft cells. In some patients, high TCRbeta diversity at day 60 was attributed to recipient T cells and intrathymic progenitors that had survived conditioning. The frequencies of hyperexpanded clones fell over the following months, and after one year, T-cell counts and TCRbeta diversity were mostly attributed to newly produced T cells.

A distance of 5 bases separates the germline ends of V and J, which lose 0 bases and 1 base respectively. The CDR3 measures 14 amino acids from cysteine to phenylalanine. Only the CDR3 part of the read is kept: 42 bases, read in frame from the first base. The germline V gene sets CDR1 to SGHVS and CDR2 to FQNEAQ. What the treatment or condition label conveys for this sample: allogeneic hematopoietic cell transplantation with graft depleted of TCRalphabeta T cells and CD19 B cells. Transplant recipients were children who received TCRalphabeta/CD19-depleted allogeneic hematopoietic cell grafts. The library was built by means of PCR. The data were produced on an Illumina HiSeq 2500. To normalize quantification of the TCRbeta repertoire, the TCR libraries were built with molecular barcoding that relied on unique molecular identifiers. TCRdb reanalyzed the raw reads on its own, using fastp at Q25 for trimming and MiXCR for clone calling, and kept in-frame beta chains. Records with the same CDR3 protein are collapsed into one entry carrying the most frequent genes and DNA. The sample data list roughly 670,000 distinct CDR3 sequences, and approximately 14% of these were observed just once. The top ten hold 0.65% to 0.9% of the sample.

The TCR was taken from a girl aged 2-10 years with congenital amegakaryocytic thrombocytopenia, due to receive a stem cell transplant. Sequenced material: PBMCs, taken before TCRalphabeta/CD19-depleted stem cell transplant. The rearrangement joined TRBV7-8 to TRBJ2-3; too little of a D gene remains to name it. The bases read TGTGCCAGCAGCTTAGCGCAGGGCACAGATACGCAGTATTTT. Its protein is CASSLAQGTDTQYF.